These 8 T cell receptor beta chains share one sample of origin, sequenced in a study of early T cells in non-severe SARS-CoV-2 infection. TCRdb processed the 5' RACE reads anew with MiXCR; each CDR3 protein has one entry. In the table there are some 63,000 distinct CDR3 sequences, 10% to 15% of which are singletons. Source material: whole blood. All receptors derive from an adult who was a healthcare worker with PCR-confirmed SARS-CoV-2 infection or an uninfected control (not recorded which).

The chain uses TRBV3-1 and TRBJ2-7; 10 bases map to TRBD2. The V gene end was trimmed by 4 bases and the J gene end by 3 bases; junction bases not matched to a gene: 12. This CDR3 has 17 residues. Looked up from germline, CDR1 is LGHDT and CDR2 is YNNKEL (reference sequence). The CDR3 nucleotides are TGTGCCAGCAGCCCTGAGCGGGGGGGCGCGTGGTTCTACGAGCAGTACTTC. As protein: CASSPERGGAWFYEQYF.

This clonotype was recorded many times. This chain links TRBV5-1 with TRBJ1-5, with no clear D. The CDR3 sequence is 13 residues long. With 3 bases removed from V and 0 bases from J, the gap between germline ends came to 4 bases. Germline V gene lookup returns CDR1 SGHRS and CDR2 YFSETQ. The CDR3 loop is CASSYSSNQPQHF. DNA for the CDR3: TGCGCCAGCAGCTATAGTAGCAATCAGCCCCAGCATTTT.

This clonotype has a count of ten or more. The J gene is TRBJ2-1, the V gene TRBV7-9; D is possibly TRBD2 (6 bases). Germline V lookup: CDR1 SEHNR, CDR2 FQNEAQ (reference sequence). The CDR3 sequence is 16 residues long. The germline V and J ends were trimmed by 0 bases and 6 bases, with 15 bases remaining between them. The DNA for the CDR3 is TGTGCCAGCAGCTTAGCGCAAGGGGCGGGGTCCAATGAGCAGTTCTTC. Amino acids: CASSLAQGAGSNEQFF. Full variable domain (remainder filled in from reference TRBV7-9 and TRBJ2-1): DTGVSQNPRHKITKRGQNVTFRCDPISEHNRLYWYRQTLGQGPEFLTYFQNEAQLEKSRLLSDRFSAERPKGSFSTLEIQRTEQGDSAMYLCASSLAQGAGSNEQFFGPGTRLTVL.

This clonotype was counted ten times or more. The chain joins TRBV10-1 to TRBJ2-4; no definite D call. The CDR3 is made up of 15 amino acids. Germline loops: CDR1 WNHNN, CDR2 SYGVQD (reference sequence). With 6 bases removed from V and 2 bases from J, the gap between germline ends came to 14 bases. The CDR3 is CASRGMTLTKNIQYF. CDR3 nucleotide sequence: TGCGCCAGCAGGGGAATGACGCTCACCAAAAACATTCAGTACTTC.

This clonotype has a count of ten or more. V usage is TRBV5-1 and J usage is TRBJ1-5; no definite D call. V gave up 4 bases and J gave up 1 base, with 6 bases separating them. This CDR3 has 13 amino acids. Per germline, CDR1 SGHRS and CDR2 YFSETQ. The CDR3 DNA reads TGCGCCAGCAGCCAAGACAGCAATCAGCCCCAGCATTTT. Protein sequence: CASSQDSNQPQHF.

CDR3 in DNA: TGTGCCAGCAGCCCGGGGCTAGCGGGGGGGCTTGAGCAGTTCTTC. Protein: CASSPGLAGGLEQFF. The J gene is TRBJ2-1, the V gene TRBV6-2 or TRBV6-3; 12 nucleotides line up with TRBD2. Trimming at V came to 6 bases and at J to 9 bases, leaving 9 bases not matched to a gene. This CDR3 contains 15 residues. In germline, CDR1 is MNHEY, CDR2 SVGEGT.

This clonotype showed up many times. CDR3 sequence reads: CASWGEQGARHEQFF. In DNA form, the CDR3 reads TGTGCCAGCTGGGGGGAACAGGGGGCGCGCCATGAGCAGTTCTTC. The chain links TRBV12-3 or TRBV12-4 to TRBJ2-1, with 9 bases aligning to TRBD1. The CDR3 is 15 amino acids. The V segment lost 8 bases and the J segment 8 bases; nucleotides outside the gene matches: 13.

This clonotype was recorded many times. The chain links TRBV4-2 to TRBJ2-5; D is possibly TRBD1 (6 bases). Germline V gene data show CDR1 as LGHNA and CDR2 as YNFKEQ. CDR3 length: 14 residues. V dropped 0 bases and J dropped 5 bases, with 10 bases sitting between them. CDR3 sequence: CASSQDSRGETQYF. CDR3 coding DNA: TGTGCCAGCAGCCAAGATAGCAGGGGTGAGACCCAGTACTTC.